This T cell receptor beta chain was sequenced in a study of T cell changes during pregnancy in multiple sclerosis (dated by TCRdb to between 2019 and 2020). About the study as a whole: Changes in the T cell repertoire over the course of pregnancy were examined in this study in women with multiple sclerosis.

Libraries were made using the immunoSEQ multiplex PCR assay. In its TCRdb copy, this immuneACCESS table keeps in-frame sequences only and misses some clones. Where compared with another copy, unresolved V genes explain less than half of these, and the others have no known cause. For this sample the table gives about 40,000 clones, of which about 92% were detected only once. The ten largest clonotypes hold approximately 13% of the sample. At the junction V is shortened by 2 bases and J by 5 bases; bases outside the gene matches: 4. CDR1 is given as SGHVS and CDR2 as FQNEAQ, both from the germline V gene. From the cysteine up to the phenylalanine, the CDR3 has a length of 14 residues. The read is trimmed to its CDR3 DNA, 42 bases read in frame from base 1. Worth noting for this clone: Its antigen target is currently unknown. No much larger clone exists at a distance of one base, and base qualities are not known.

The chain uses TRBV7-8 and TRBJ2-5; a stretch of 8 junction bases matches TRBD2. Sequenced here: CD8+ T cells from peripheral blood mononuclear cells, sampled in the first trimester of pregnancy. The clonotype comes from a female donor with multiple sclerosis, enrolled in a pregnancy study. The DNA is as follows: TGTGCCAGCAGCTTAATTGGCGGGGGGGAGACCCAGTACTTC. It translates to CASSLIGGGETQYF.